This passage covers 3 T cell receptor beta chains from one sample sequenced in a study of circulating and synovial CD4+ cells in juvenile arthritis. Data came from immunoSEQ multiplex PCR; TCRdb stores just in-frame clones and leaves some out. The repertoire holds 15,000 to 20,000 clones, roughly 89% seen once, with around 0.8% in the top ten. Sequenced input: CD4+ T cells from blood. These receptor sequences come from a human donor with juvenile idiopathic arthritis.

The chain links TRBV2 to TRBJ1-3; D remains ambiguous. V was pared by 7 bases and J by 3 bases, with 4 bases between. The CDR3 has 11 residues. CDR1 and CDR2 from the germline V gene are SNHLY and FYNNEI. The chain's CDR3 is CASNLGNTIYF. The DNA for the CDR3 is TGTGCCAGCAATCTTGGAAACACCATATATTTT.

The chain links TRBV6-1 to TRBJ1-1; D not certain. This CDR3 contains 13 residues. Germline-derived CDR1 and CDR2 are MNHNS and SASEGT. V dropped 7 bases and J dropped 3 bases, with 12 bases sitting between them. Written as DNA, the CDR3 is TGTGCCAGCAACGTCGACGGGGACACTGAAGCTTTCTTT. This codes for CASNVDGDTEAFF.

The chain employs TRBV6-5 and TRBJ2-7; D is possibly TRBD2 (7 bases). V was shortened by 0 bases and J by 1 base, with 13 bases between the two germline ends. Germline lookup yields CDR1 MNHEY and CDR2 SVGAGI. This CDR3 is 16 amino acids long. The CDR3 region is CASSYSPGGTSYEQYF. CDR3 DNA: TGTGCCAGCAGTTACTCGCCGGGGGGCACTTCCTACGAGCAGTACTTC.